These 10 T cell receptor beta chains share one sample of origin, sequenced in a study of blood T cell repertoires in COVID-19. Produced via immunoSEQ multiplex PCR; TCRdb's table is partial and in-frame only. The sample yields about 160,000 clones, roughly 90% seen once. Sequencing was carried out using PBMCs or T cells enriched from blood (not recorded which). The source of these receptors is a woman between 50 and 59 years old who had recovered from COVID-19.

The V call is TRBV4-2, the J call TRBJ2-6, with TRBD1 matching over 7 bases. The CDR3 consists of 20 residues. Germline V gene sequence: CDR1 LGHNA, CDR2 YNFKEQ. V lost 0 bases and J lost 0; bases outside the gene matches: 11. CDR3 nucleotides: TGTGCCAGCAGCCAAGATCCTGCCGGGACAGTATTCTCTGGGGCCAACGTCCTGACTTTC. Its translation is CASSQDPAGTVFSGANVLTF.

The CDR3 DNA reads as TGTGCCAGCAGTTATCCAAACCCCAAAAGCGGGCTAGCCAAAAACATTCAGTACTTC. It encodes CASSYPNPKSGLAKNIQYF. V is TRBV28 and J is TRBJ2-4; D may be TRBD2 (6 bases). V was trimmed by 4 bases and J by 0 bases, leaving 22 bases between them. Germline CDR1 reads MDHEN; CDR2 reads SYDVKM. The CDR3 sequence is 19 residues long.

This chain uses TRBV11-3 with TRBJ2-1; 7 bases are a match to TRBD2. J was trimmed by 4 bases and V by 5 bases; bases with no gene match: 8. The V gene's germline CDR1 is SGHNT and CDR2 YENEEA. CDR3 length equals 15 residues. The CDR3 DNA follows: TGTGCCAGCAGCCCAAGCGGGACCCTTTACAATGAGCAGTTCTTC. Translation: CASSPSGTLYNEQFF.

The gene calls are TRBV19 and TRBJ2-7, with 10 bases aligning to TRBD2. V dropped 0 bases and J dropped 4; count of bases not matched to a gene: 9. Germline V gene data show CDR1 as LNHDA and CDR2 as SQIVND (reference sequence). This CDR3 region has 17 residues. CDR3 DNA: TGTGCCAGTAGTATAGATCACCTAACTAGCGGGATATACGAGCAGTACTTC. It specifies CASSIDHLTSGIYEQYF.

V usage is TRBV5-6 and J usage is TRBJ1-3, with no clear D. V was trimmed by 6 bases and J by 4 bases, leaving 14 bases between them. Germline V gene sequence: CDR1 SGHDT, CDR2 YYEEEE. The CDR3 is 14 residues long. The CDR3 DNA is TGTGCCAGCAACTACCGCCCGGGGGGAAACACCATATATTTT. This sequence encodes CASNYRPGGNTIYF.

In DNA, the CDR3 is TGCAGCGGAAAAGGGACAGGGGGCACCAATGAGCAGTTCTTC. Translated: CSGKGTGGTNEQFF. The rearrangement uses TRBV29-1 and TRBJ2-1, with 12 bases aligning to TRBD1. There are 14 residues in the CDR3. J gave up 6 bases and V 7 bases, and 7 bases lay outside the gene matches. CDR1 and CDR2 from the germline V gene are SQVTM and ANQGSEA.

V and J are TRBV29-1 and TRBJ2-1; 12 bases match TRBD2. The V segment lost 1 base and the J segment 10 bases; nucleotides outside the gene matches: 11. This CDR3 is 16 amino acids long. Germline V gene sequence: CDR1 SQVTM, CDR2 ANQGSEA. In nucleotides, the CDR3 is TGCAGCGTTGAAGGGGTTAGGACTAGCGGGGCAAGGGAGCAGTTCTTC. Its protein is CSVEGVRTSGAREQFF.

This chain joins TRBV7-9 and TRBJ1-1; D is perhaps TRBD1 (5 bases). The CDR3 runs to 17 residues. V dropped 6 bases and J dropped 4 bases, with 24 bases sitting between them. Per the germline V gene, CDR1 is SEHNR and CDR2 is FQNEAQ (reference sequence). The CDR3 DNA reads as TGTGCCAGCAGTCGTTCCGGGACCGCGTCGGGGGGCACTGAAGCTTTCTTT. It encodes CASSRSGTASGGTEAFF.

The chain links TRBV19 to TRBJ2-1; 7 bases line up with TRBD2. The CDR3 length is 15 residues. The germline CDR1 and CDR2 sequences are LNHDA and SQIVND (reference sequence). The V gene end was trimmed by 11 bases and the J gene end by 3 bases; junction bases not matched to a gene: 13. CDR3 bases: TGTGCCTCCAAATCTCTCAGCGGGAACTACAATGAGCAGTTCTTC. Translating gives CASKSLSGNYNEQFF.

This chain uses TRBV5-1 with TRBJ1-5; tentative D call: TRBD1 (5 bases). The ends were cut back, 7 bases at V and 3 bases at J, with 14 bases in the middle. Germline CDR1 SGHRS, CDR2 YFSETQ. The CDR3 contains 14 residues. The CDR3 loop is CASSWDSNNQPQHF. CDR3 coding DNA: TGCGCCAGCTCATGGGACTCCAACAATCAGCCCCAGCATTTT.